The 18 T cell receptor beta chains below were found in one sample sequenced in a study of CD8+ T cells in alopecia areata. Extraction of RNA preceded its reverse transcription into cDNA, which served as the sequencing template. Method: immunoSEQ multiplex PCR; TCRdb's copy keeps in-frame clones and lacks some. The table lists over 150,000 clones, roughly three fifths of them singletons. The sample taken for sequencing was CD8+ T cells sorted from blood. The receptors originated from a human donor in good health.

V is TRBV9 and J is TRBJ1-5; the D is unclear. V was trimmed by 0 bases and J by 0 bases, leaving 10 bases between them. The CDR3 is 16 amino acids. CDR1 is SGDLS and CDR2 is YYNGEE in the germline V gene. The CDR3 spells CASSVDGGYSNQPQHF. CDR3 coding DNA: TGTGCCAGCAGCGTAGACGGAGGGTATAGCAATCAGCCCCAGCATTTT.

The rearrangement joins TRBV5-4 to TRBJ2-3; TRBD1 aligns across 12 bases. Unmatched junction bases numbered 7, after V lost 7 bases and J lost 4 bases. The germline CDR1 and CDR2 sequences are SGHNT and YYREEE (reference sequence). The CDR3 extends over 15 amino acids. CDR3 sequence: CASWGQGAFSDTQYF. The CDR3 nucleotides read TGTGCCAGCTGGGGACAGGGGGCGTTTTCAGATACGCAGTATTTT.

The chain combines TRBV2 with TRBJ2-2; 11 bases fit TRBD1. This CDR3 has 15 amino acids. V lost 9 bases to trimming and J lost 4 bases; unmatched junction nucleotides: 7. Germline V gene data show CDR1 as SNHLY and CDR2 as FYNNEI. CDR3 DNA: TGTGCCAGTGACGGGACAGGGGGGAGCACCGGGGAGCTGTTTTTT. Residues: CASDGTGGSTGELFF.

The V gene is TRBV27, the J gene TRBJ2-7; tentative D call: TRBD2 (6 bases). The germline gives CDR1 MNHEY, CDR2 SMNVEV (reference sequence). The CDR3 is 16 amino acids. The ends were cut back, 3 bases at V and 0 bases at J, with 15 bases in the middle. CDR3 nucleotide sequence: TGTGCCAGCAGTTTCACGGGGCGGGAAAGCTCCTACGAGCAGTACTTC. This sequence encodes CASSFTGRESSYEQYF.

The chain combines TRBV10-1 with TRBJ1-2; D is undetermined. This CDR3 is built from 13 residues. Between the trimmed V and J ends, which lost 2 bases and 4 bases, there was a span of 8 bases. From germline, CDR1 is WNHNN and CDR2 SYGVQD (reference sequence). CDR3 in amino acids: CASSEVQSYGYTF. As DNA, the CDR3 is TGCGCCAGCAGTGAGGTCCAGAGCTATGGCTACACCTTC.

The V and J genes are TRBV5-1 and TRBJ2-7, with TRBD1 identical over 7 bases. V shed 4 bases and J 2 bases; nucleotides not matched to a gene: 15. Germline-derived CDR1 and CDR2 are SGHRS and YFSETQ. The CDR3 covers 17 residues. Here the CDR3 DNA reads TGCGCCAGCAGCCTGGTACAGACAGGGCCTTTAACCTACGAGCAGTACTTC. Residues: CASSLVQTGPLTYEQYF.

The CDR3 here is CASSSWSSTDTQYF. The CDR3 bases are TGTGCCAGCAGTAGCTGGTCTAGCACAGATACGCAGTATTTT. V usage is TRBV25-1 and J usage is TRBJ2-3; no reliable D call. The V and J ends lost 5 bases and 0 bases respectively, with 9 bases between them. Per germline, CDR1 MGHDK and CDR2 SYGVNS. The CDR3 spans 14 residues.

The gene calls are TRBV13 and TRBJ1-1, with a weak D call TRBD1 (6 bases). This CDR3 contains 12 residues. Trimming cost V 11 bases and J 8 bases, with 18 bases left between them. Germline loops: CDR1 PRHDT, CDR2 FYEKMQ (reference sequence). The CDR3 bases are TGTGCCGGGGGACAAGGGTCCGGGGAAGCTTTCTTT. Translating it yields CAGGQGSGEAFF.

This rearrangement joins TRBV29-1 to TRBJ1-2; D is unclear. Trimming stripped 5 bases from V and 6 bases from J, with 10 bases between. The CDR3 is made up of 11 amino acids. CDR1 and CDR2 from the germline V gene are SQVTM and ANQGSEA. Written as DNA, the CDR3 is TGCAGCGTTCCCTCTGGGGATGGCTACACCTTC. Its protein is CSVPSGDGYTF.

This clone was detected only a few times. The chain employs TRBV19 and TRBJ1-5; 7 positions agree with TRBD1. This CDR3 is built from 13 residues. The germline gives CDR1 LNHDA, CDR2 SQIVND (reference sequence). J lost 6 bases, V lost 8 bases, and 7 bases had no gene match. The CDR3 DNA reads TGTGCCAGTGCCGGGACAGAGGGTCAGCCCCAGCATTTT. Amino acid sequence: CASAGTEGQPQHF.

The V call is TRBV27, the J call TRBJ2-5, with TRBD1 as a possible D gene (5 bases). Germline-derived CDR1 and CDR2 are MNHEY and SMNVEV (reference sequence). V shed 0 bases and J shed 5 bases, with 7 bases lying between them. CDR3 size: 13 residues. CDR3 sequence (DNA): TGTGCCAGCAGTTTATCGTACAGGGAGACCCAGTACTTC. Its protein is CASSLSYRETQYF.

This clone has only a few counts. CDR3 in DNA: TGTGCCAGCAGTTCCCGGACAGGGAATGCGAGAAACATTCAGTACTTC. Its translation: CASSSRTGNARNIQYF. The chain uses TRBV7-9 and TRBJ2-4; 8 bases agree with TRBD1. The CDR3 is made up of 16 amino acids. The germline V gene has CDR1 SEHNR and CDR2 FQNEAQ (reference sequence). The junction had 13 bases not matched to a gene; V was cut back by 6 bases and J by 6 bases.

This clone has just a few counts. The chain recombines TRBV15 with TRBJ2-1, with 10 bases fitting TRBD1. V lost 5 bases to trimming and J lost 6 bases; unmatched junction nucleotides: 10. Germline V gene data show CDR1 as LNHNV and CDR2 as YYDKDF (reference sequence). This CDR3 is built from 16 residues. The CDR3 region has the DNA TGTGCCACCAGCGGACGAACCGGGACAGGGGCCAATGAGCAGTTCTTC. Amino acids: CATSGRTGTGANEQFF.

The genes are TRBV10-2 and TRBJ2-1; 11 bases are shared with TRBD1. The ends lost 0 bases at V and 3 bases at J; junction bases unmatched: 1. Germline V gene lookup returns CDR1 WSHSY and CDR2 SAAADI. The CDR3 totals 16 residues. CDR3 bases: TGCGCCAGCAGTGAGTCCGGGACAGGGGGCTACAATGAGCAGTTCTTC. Its translation is CASSESGTGGYNEQFF.

In its sample, this clone was seen a few times. The chain combines TRBV5-6 with TRBJ2-7; 7 bases agree with TRBD1. V lost 2 bases and J lost 5; bases outside the gene matches: 7. Germline V lookup: CDR1 SGHDT, CDR2 YYEEEE. The CDR3 covers 14 residues. The CDR3 region is CASSLGDRMDEQYF. The CDR3, as DNA: TGTGCCAGCAGCTTAGGGGACAGAATGGACGAGCAGTACTTC.

The count of this clone is one. V is TRBV27 and J is TRBJ2-7; possibly TRBD1 for D (6 bases). The CDR3 spans 13 residues. Germline loops: CDR1 MNHEY, CDR2 SMNVEV (reference sequence). Trimming took 5 bases from V and 0 from J, leaving 8 bases between them. Here the CDR3 DNA reads TGTGCCAGCAGTCGGACAGCCTCCTACGAGCAGTACTTC. Protein: CASSRTASYEQYF.

This chain joins TRBV7-6 and TRBJ1-4; no clear D gene. The CDR3 consists of 14 residues. Germline lookup yields CDR1 SGHVS and CDR2 FNYEAQ. The V end lost 5 bases, the J end lost 4 bases, and 11 bases lay between the germline ends. The CDR3 protein is CASSPNGVNEKLFF. CDR3 DNA sequence: TGTGCCAGCAGCCCGAACGGGGTTAATGAAAAACTGTTTTTT.

The chain uses TRBV19 and TRBJ1-1; D call uncertain. Per the germline V gene, CDR1 is LNHDA and CDR2 is SQIVND (reference sequence). The CDR3 has 14 amino acids. The germline V and J ends were trimmed by 3 bases and 0 bases, with 8 bases remaining between them. The CDR3 sequence: CASSMGGVNTEAFF. The CDR3 DNA reads TGTGCCAGTAGTATGGGCGGGGTGAACACTGAAGCTTTCTTT.